This T cell receptor beta chain was captured in a study of cytomegalovirus exposure and HLA in healthy donors. Study details: Among the roughly 370 genotyped donors, just over 80% were placed in the Caucasian-associated ancestry cluster. Overall study findings and caveats: With later analysis, a missense DCLRE1C variant became linked to TCR beta V- and J-gene trimming. Further analysis, carried out later, found HLA-associated TCR beta chains more clonally expanded than equally common other chains. It was in a later analysis that TCR association rates were seen to vary by HLA locus, highest for DRB1 and lowest for HLA-C.

The PCR used 60 Vbeta and 13 Jbeta primers. Assay used: immunoSEQ multiplex PCR; TCRdb lists only in-frame clones, some missing. This sample has some 97,000 clones; roughly 88% occur once, and the top ten carry around 1.2%. Germline CDR1 reads SGHTA; CDR2 reads FQGNSA. The CDR3 is 15 residues long. The V and J ends lost 5 bases and 5 bases, in that order; junction bases with no gene match: 5. Details on this clone: The antigen is not known.

Source material: PBMCs. The chain carries TRBV7-2 and TRBJ2-3, with 12 bases that match TRBD2. The source is a woman aged 18-30 years in good health and CMV-seronegative. DNA of the CDR3: TGTGCCAGCAGCATCCTAGCGGGGGGGGTAGATACGCAGTATTTT. It is translated as CASSILAGGVDTQYF.